A selection of T cell receptor beta chains follows, all from one sample in a study of lymphopenia after photon versus proton radiotherapy. Assay: immunoSEQ multiplex PCR; the TCRdb copy retains only in-frame clones and omits some. Of over 35,000 clones listed, roughly 86% were seen once; the top ten hold under 13%. The sample in question was peripheral blood, obtained from a patient treated with proton-based radiotherapy. The receptors originated from a woman between 65 and 79 years old with pancreatic cancer. Some clones in this sample may be carry-over from other donors' samples. The CDR3 runs from the conserved cysteine through the conserved F or W. A D gene is named only where the DNA matches it firmly. Not every row has a clone size; where given, it reads once, few, many or a size class.

>TRBJ1-2|TRBV5-4|NA|once
CASSLAQQRGYTF
TGTGCCAGCAGCTTGGCCCAGCAGAGAGGCTACACCTTC
>TRBJ2-7|TRBV2|TRBD2|NA
CASSEEASGYYEQYF
TGTGCCAGCAGTGAAGAGGCTAGCGGTTACTACGAGCAGTACTTC
>TRBJ2-7|TRBV6-5|TRBD1|NA
CASSYDRETDEQYF
TGTGCCAGCAGTTATGACAGGGAGACCGACGAGCAGTACTTC
>TRBJ2-7|TRBV6-1|NA|NA
CASRDGAGEQYF
TGTGCCAGCAGGGACGGAGCGGGCGAGCAGTACTTC
>TRBJ1-2|TRBV19|NA|few
CASSISEGALYGYTF
TGTGCCAGTAGTATATCGGAAGGAGCCCTCTATGGCTACACCTTC
>TRBJ1-2|TRBV5-6|TRBD1|NA
CASSFRSGGQGYTF
TGTGCCAGCAGCTTTAGGTCAGGGGGCCAGGGCTACACCTTC
>TRBJ1-2|TRBV28|TRBD1|few
CASRRQGADYGYTF
TGTGCCAGCAGGCGACAGGGGGCGGACTATGGCTACACCTTC
>TRBJ2-7|TRBV28|NA|NA
CAGGRARGEQYF
TGTGCCGGGGGTCGAGCGCGGGGAGAGCAGTACTTC
>TRBJ2-1|TRBV25-1|NA|NA
CASSALSTGNEQFF
TGTGCCAGCAGTGCCCTGAGTACAGGGAATGAGCAGTTCTTC
>TRBJ1-1|TRBV5-1|NA|NA
CASSGDTLNTEAFF
TGCGCCAGCAGCGGCGACACACTGAACACTGAAGCTTTCTTT
>TRBJ2-2|TRBV19|NA|NA
CASSSLRENTGELFF
TGTGCCAGTAGTTCCCTAAGGGAGAACACCGGGGAGCTGTTTTTT
>TRBJ2-5|TRBV7-9|NA|once
CASRVNEEAQYF
TGTGCCAGCAGGGTCAACGAAGAGGCCCAGTACTTC
>TRBJ1-4|TRBV23-1|NA|NA
CASILLGHVNEKLFF
TGCGCCAGCATCCTCCTGGGGCACGTTAATGAAAAACTGTTTTTT
>TRBJ2-2|TRBV7-2|TRBD1|NA
CASSTDRVFGELFF
TGTGCCAGCAGCACCGACAGGGTTTTCGGGGAGCTGTTTTTT
>TRBJ1-4|TRBV29-1|NA|NA
CSVEVDLGKLFF
TGCAGCGTTGAGGTCGACCTAGGAAAACTGTTTTTT
>TRBJ2-5|TRBV18|NA|NA
CASSGTPTLQTQYF
TGTGCCAGCTCAGGGACGCCGACCCTGCAGACCCAGTACTTC
>TRBJ2-7|TRBV27|TRBD1|NA
CASSFRGTQEAYEQYF
TGTGCCAGCAGTTTCAGGGGGACGCAAGAAGCCTACGAGCAGTACTTC
>TRBJ1-1|TRBV5-1|TRBD1|NA
CASSWTGTGGTEAFF
TGCGCCAGCAGCTGGACCGGGACAGGGGGAACTGAAGCTTTCTTT
>TRBJ2-5|TRBV30|NA|NA
CAWSVTGVGGETQYF
TGTGCCTGGAGTGTTACAGGGGTAGGAGGGGAGACCCAGTACTTC
>TRBJ1-2|TRBV5-1|NA|NA
CASSPGENYGYTF
TGCGCCAGCAGCCCCGGGGAAAACTATGGCTACACCTTC
>TRBJ1-2|TRBV5-1|NA|NA
CASSLGGSEGYGYTF
TGCGCCAGCAGCTTGGGTGGCAGCGAGGGATATGGCTACACCTTC
>TRBJ2-5|TRBV7-9|NA|NA
CASSSQLETQYF
TGTGCCAGCAGCTCCCAATTGGAGACCCAGTACTTC